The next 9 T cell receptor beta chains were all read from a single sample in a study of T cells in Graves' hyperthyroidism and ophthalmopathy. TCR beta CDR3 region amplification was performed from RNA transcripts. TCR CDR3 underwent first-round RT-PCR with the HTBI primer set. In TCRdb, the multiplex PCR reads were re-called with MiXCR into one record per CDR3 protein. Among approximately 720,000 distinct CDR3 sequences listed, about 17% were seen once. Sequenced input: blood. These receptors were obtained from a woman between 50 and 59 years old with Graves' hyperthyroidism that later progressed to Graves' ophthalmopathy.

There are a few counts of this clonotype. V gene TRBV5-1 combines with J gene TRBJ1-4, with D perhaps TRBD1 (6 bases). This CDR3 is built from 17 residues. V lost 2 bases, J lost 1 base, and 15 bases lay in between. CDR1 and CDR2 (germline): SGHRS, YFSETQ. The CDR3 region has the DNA TGCGCCAGCAGCTTTACAACAGGGACTGTAACTAATGAAAAACTGTTTTTT. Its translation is CASSFTTGTVTNEKLFF.

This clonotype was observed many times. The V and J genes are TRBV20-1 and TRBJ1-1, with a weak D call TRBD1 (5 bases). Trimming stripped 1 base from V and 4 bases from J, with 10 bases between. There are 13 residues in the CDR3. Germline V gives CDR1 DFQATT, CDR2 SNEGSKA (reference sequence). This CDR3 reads CSARVRGSTEAFF. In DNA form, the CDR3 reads TGCAGTGCTAGAGTTCGGGGGAGCACTGAAGCTTTCTTT.

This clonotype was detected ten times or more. CDR3 coding DNA: TGTGCCAGCACCAGGACAGGGGGCAATCGAGAGACCCAGTACTTC. Its translation is CASTRTGGNRETQYF. The chain uses TRBV6-1 and TRBJ2-5; 11 nucleotides align to TRBD1. This CDR3 is built from 15 residues. V trimming: 7 bases; J trimming: 4 bases; junction bases outside the gene matches: 8. Germline V lookup: CDR1 MNHNS, CDR2 SASEGT.

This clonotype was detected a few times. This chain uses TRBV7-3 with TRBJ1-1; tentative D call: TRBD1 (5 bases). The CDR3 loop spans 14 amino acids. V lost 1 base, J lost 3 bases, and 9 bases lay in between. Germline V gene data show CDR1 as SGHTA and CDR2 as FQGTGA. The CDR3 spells CASSLNLGDTEAFF. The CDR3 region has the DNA TGTGCCAGCAGCTTAAATTTGGGGGACACTGAAGCTTTCTTT.

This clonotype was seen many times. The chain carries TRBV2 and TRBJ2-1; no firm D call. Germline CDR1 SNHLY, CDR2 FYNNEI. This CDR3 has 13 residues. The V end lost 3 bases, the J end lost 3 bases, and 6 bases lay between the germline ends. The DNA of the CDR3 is TGTGCCAGCAGTGACGGCAGCTACAATGAGCAGTTCTTC. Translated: CASSDGSYNEQFF. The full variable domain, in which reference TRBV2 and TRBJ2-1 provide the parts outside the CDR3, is EPEVTQTPSHQVTQMGQEVILRCVPISNHLYFYWYRQILGQKVEFLVSFYNNEISEKSEIFDDQFSVERPDGSNFTLKIRSTKLEDSAMYFCASSDGSYNEQFFGPGTRLTVL.

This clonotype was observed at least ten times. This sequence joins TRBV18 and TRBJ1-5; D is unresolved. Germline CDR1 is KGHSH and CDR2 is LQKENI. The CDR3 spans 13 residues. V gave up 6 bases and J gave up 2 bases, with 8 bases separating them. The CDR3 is CASSPPGNQPQHF. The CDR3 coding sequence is TGTGCCAGCTCTCCTCCCGGCAATCAGCCCCAGCATTTT.

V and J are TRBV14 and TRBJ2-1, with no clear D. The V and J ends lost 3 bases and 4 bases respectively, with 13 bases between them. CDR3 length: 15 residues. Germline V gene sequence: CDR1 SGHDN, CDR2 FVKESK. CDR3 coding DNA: TGTGCCAGCAGCCAGCCCAAAGACACATACAATGAGCAGTTCTTC. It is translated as CASSQPKDTYNEQFF.

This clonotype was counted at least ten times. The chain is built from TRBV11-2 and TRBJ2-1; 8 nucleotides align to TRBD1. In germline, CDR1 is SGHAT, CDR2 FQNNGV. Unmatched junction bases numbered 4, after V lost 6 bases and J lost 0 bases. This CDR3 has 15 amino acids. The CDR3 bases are TGTGCCAGCAGTTCCACAGGGGGCTCCTACAATGAGCAGTTCTTC. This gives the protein CASSSTGGSYNEQFF.

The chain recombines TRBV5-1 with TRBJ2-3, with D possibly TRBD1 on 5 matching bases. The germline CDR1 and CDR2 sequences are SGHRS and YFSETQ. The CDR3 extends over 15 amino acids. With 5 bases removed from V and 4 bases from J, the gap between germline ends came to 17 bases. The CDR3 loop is CASRPGPELADTQYF. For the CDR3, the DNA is TGCGCCAGCAGACCAGGGCCGGAGCTCGCAGATACGCAGTATTTT.